The following is a T cell receptor (beta chain) sequence with its context. The entry originates in a study of blood T cell repertoires in COVID-19. Measured with immunoSEQ multiplex PCR; TCRdb has only the in-frame clones, and not every one. The sample holds 450,000 to 500,000 clones; 80% to 90% are singletons and the top ten take 3% to 3.5%. The CDR3 spans 14 residues. Germline loops: CDR1 GTSNPN, CDR2 SVGIG (reference sequence). Trimming took 5 bases from V and 3 from J, leaving 13 bases between them. Sequencing was done on a sample of peripheral blood. This clonotype originated in a human donor in a cohort sampled during active COVID-19. The V call is TRBV30, the J call TRBJ2-2; the D gene is possibly TRBD1 (7 bases). CDR3 amino acids: CAWGGTEHTGELFF. The CDR3 coding sequence is TGTGCCTGGGGCGGGACAGAGCACACCGGGGAGCTGTTTTTT. The full variable domain, in which reference TRBV30 and TRBJ2-2 provide the parts outside the CDR3, is SQTIHQWPATLVQPVGSPLSLECTVEGTSNPNLYWYRQAAGRGLQLLFYSVGIGQISSEVPQNLSASRPQDRQFILSSKKLLLSDSGFYLCAWGGTEHTGELFFGEGSRLTVL.